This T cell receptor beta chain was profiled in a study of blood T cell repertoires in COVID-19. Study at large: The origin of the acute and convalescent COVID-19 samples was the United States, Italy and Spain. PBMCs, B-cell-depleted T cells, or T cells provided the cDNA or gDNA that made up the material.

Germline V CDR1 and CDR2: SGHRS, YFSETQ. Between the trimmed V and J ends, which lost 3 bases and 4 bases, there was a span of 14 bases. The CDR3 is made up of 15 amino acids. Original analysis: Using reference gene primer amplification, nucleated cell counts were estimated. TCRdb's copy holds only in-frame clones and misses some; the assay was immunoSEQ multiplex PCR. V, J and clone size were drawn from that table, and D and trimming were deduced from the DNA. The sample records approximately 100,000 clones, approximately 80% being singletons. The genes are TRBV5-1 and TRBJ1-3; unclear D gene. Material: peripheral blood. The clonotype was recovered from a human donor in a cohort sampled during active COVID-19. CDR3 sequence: CASSSGSPEGNTIYF. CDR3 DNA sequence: TGCGCCAGCAGCTCGGGGTCCCCAGAGGGAAACACCATATATTTT.